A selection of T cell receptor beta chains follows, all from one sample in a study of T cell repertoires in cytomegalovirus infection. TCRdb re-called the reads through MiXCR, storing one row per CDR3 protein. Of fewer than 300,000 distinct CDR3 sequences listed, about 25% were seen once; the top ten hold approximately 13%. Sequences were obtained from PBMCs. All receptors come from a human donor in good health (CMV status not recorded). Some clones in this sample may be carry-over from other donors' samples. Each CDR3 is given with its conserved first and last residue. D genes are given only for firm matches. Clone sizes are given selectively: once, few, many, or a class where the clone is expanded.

TGTGCCAGCAGCTCCGTCGGGGGGACAACTAATGAAAAACTGTTTTTT,CASSSVGGTTNEKLFF,.,TRBJ1-4,TRBV11-2,.
TGTGCCAGCAGCTCCCGCAGGCAAGAGACCCAGTACTTC,CASSSRRQETQYF,.,TRBJ2-5,TRBV7-2,.
TGTGCCAGCAGCGGACAGGAAGGGCTTGGTACGCAGTATTTT,CASSGQEGLGTQYF,many,TRBJ2-3,TRBV12-3/TRBV12-4,TRBD1
TGTGCCAGCAGTGGGGTCCGGGGACACGAGCAGTACTTC,CASSGVRGHEQYF,.,TRBJ2-7,TRBV2,.
TGTGCCAGCAGCTTAGGCCAACGGAACACTGAAGCTTTCTTT,CASSLGQRNTEAFF,many,TRBJ1-1,TRBV7-9,.
TGTGCCAGCAGCTTAGTTAGCGGGCCTTCCTACGAGCAGTACTTC,CASSLVSGPSYEQYF,many,TRBJ2-7,TRBV7-2,TRBD2
TGTGCCAGCAGTTCCTCACTCCTAGCCAAACCTTACAATGAGCAGTTCTTC,CASSSSLLAKPYNEQFF,many,TRBJ2-1,TRBV28,.
TGTGCCAGCAGCTCCCGTGGGCAGGCAAACTTCTATGGCTACACCTTC,CASSSRGQANFYGYTF,.,TRBJ1-2,TRBV7-3,.
TGTGCCAGTAGTATCAGGGGTGCTGAGCAGTTCTTC,CASSIRGAEQFF,.,TRBJ2-1,TRBV19,.
TGTGCCAGCAGCCCGGACAGGGCGAACGAGCAGTACTTC,CASSPDRANEQYF,.,TRBJ2-7,TRBV11-2,TRBD1
TGTGCCAGCAGCTTAGATCGACAGGGATGGAATGAGCAGTTCTTC,CASSLDRQGWNEQFF,few,TRBJ2-1,TRBV11-3,TRBD1
TGTGCCAGCAGTCAGGACAGTCCCTCTGGAAACACCATATATTTT,CASSQDSPSGNTIYF,.,TRBJ1-3,TRBV7-6,.
TGCAGTGCTCCCACAGCGGGGGGCCACAATGAGCAGTTCTTC,CSAPTAGGHNEQFF,.,TRBJ2-1,TRBV20-1,TRBD2
TGTGCCAGCAGCAGTAGACAGAGGTACGAGCAGTACTTC,CASSSRQRYEQYF,few,TRBJ2-7,TRBV7-2,.
TGTGCCAGCTTCCCTTTGAGCGCGGGAGGGTACAATGAGCAGTTCTTC,CASFPLSAGGYNEQFF,many,TRBJ2-1,TRBV7-8,TRBD2
TGTGCCAGCAGCTTAGCGCGCACAGCCGATAACTATGGCTACACCTTC,CASSLARTADNYGYTF,.,TRBJ1-2,TRBV7-9,.
TGTGCCGCTAGCCGGGGTACCTCTGGAAACACCATATATTTT,CAASRGTSGNTIYF,many,TRBJ1-3,TRBV7-9,.
TGTGCCAGCAGCTTTTTAGCGGGAGGGGGGGAGACCCAGTACTTC,CASSFLAGGGETQYF,many,TRBJ2-5,TRBV7-2,TRBD2
TGTGCCAGCAGCTTGTACTCGGTTCGGGAGACCCAGTACTTC,CASSLYSVRETQYF,.,TRBJ2-5,TRBV5-4,.
TGTGCCAGCAGCTTTGCCGGAGGCGCCGCCAAAAACATTCAGTACTTC,CASSFAGGAAKNIQYF,.,TRBJ2-4,TRBV5-5,.
TGCGCCAGCAGCGGGGGACTAGCCACCGGGGAGCTGTTTTTT,CASSGGLATGELFF,few,TRBJ2-2,TRBV5-1,TRBD2
TGCAGTGCTCGGGAGGACGGCGCGGGGGGAACAGATACGCAGTATTTT,CSAREDGAGGTDTQYF,few,TRBJ2-3,TRBV20-1,TRBD2
TGTGCCAGCAGTTTGGGCAGTACGGGTACGCAGTTCTTC,CASSLGSTGTQFF,.,TRBJ2-1,TRBV28,.
TGTGCCAGCAGTTTTCCTCTAGGGACTAGCGGGGACACGCAAGAGACCCAGTACTTC,CASSFPLGTSGDTQETQYF,few,TRBJ2-5,TRBV28,TRBD2
TGTGCCAGCAGCCCTGTTGGGGGCCTGGAGACCCAGTACTTC,CASSPVGGLETQYF,.,TRBJ2-5,TRBV7-3,.
TGTGCCAGCAGTTTAAGACCGCAGAGCACAGATACGCAGTATTTT,CASSLRPQSTDTQYF,few,TRBJ2-3,TRBV28,.
TGTGCCAGCAGCTCCGCGCTCCAGTCCTACAATGAGCAGTTCTTC,CASSSALQSYNEQFF,many,TRBJ2-1,TRBV11-2,.
TGTGCCAGCAGCGAGACGGGAAGTAATGAAAAACTGTTTTTT,CASSETGSNEKLFF,few,TRBJ1-4,TRBV7-2,.
TGTGCCAGCAGTCCCGGGACAGGCTGGAATGAGCAGTTCTTC,CASSPGTGWNEQFF,.,TRBJ2-1,TRBV28,TRBD1
TGTGCCAGCAGTTACTTGGGGGCTGAAGCTTTCTTT,CASSYLGAEAFF,.,TRBJ1-1,TRBV6-6,.
TGTGCCAGCAGACCCGGGACAGGTTACAATGAGCAGTTCTTC,CASRPGTGYNEQFF,many,TRBJ2-1,TRBV6-2/TRBV6-3,TRBD1
TGTGCCAGCAGCGCGTATACGAGGGAAGGCTACACCTTC,CASSAYTREGYTF,.,TRBJ1-2,TRBV7-2,.
TGTGCCAGCAGTTCTAGCGGGAGAGGTCGCACAGATACGCAGTATTTT,CASSSSGRGRTDTQYF,few,TRBJ2-3,TRBV28,TRBD2
TGTGCCAGTAAAGAAGGGGGCTCCTATAATTCACCCCTCCACTTT,CASKEGGSYNSPLHF,.,TRBJ1-6,TRBV19,.
TGCGCCAGCAGCCCGGGAGGGGACAATGAGCAGTTCTTC,CASSPGGDNEQFF,few,TRBJ2-1,TRBV5-1,TRBD2
TGCAGTGCTAGCCGAGTCGCTGGGACCCAGTACTTC,CSASRVAGTQYF,.,TRBJ2-5,TRBV20-1,.
TGTGCCAGCAGCTTAGATGTCCCCGGCAGTCATAACTATGGCTACACCTTC,CASSLDVPGSHNYGYTF,many,TRBJ1-2,TRBV11-2,.
TGTGCCAGCAGCTTAGCACGCTATGGCTACACCTTC,CASSLARYGYTF,many,TRBJ1-2,TRBV7-2,.
TGTGCCAGCAGCTTTCTAGGGGGAAGGATGAACACTGAAGCTTTCTTT,CASSFLGGRMNTEAFF,many,TRBJ1-1,TRBV7-9,.
TGTGCCAGCAGTTCCTCGGGGGCGAGGGAAGGCTACACCTTC,CASSSSGAREGYTF,few,TRBJ1-2,TRBV12-3/TRBV12-4,.
TGTGCCAGCAGTTTCGTCCCGAACGAGCAGTACTTC,CASSFVPNEQYF,few,TRBJ2-7,TRBV12-3/TRBV12-4,.
TGTGCTAGCAGCTCGCTAGCGGGGGGGCCCGATGAGCAGTTCTTC,CASSSLAGGPDEQFF,.,TRBJ2-1,TRBV7-7,TRBD2
TGCGCCAGCAGGCCCCGGGACACCGGAGATCAGAACACTGAAGCTTTCTTT,CASRPRDTGDQNTEAFF,.,TRBJ1-1,TRBV4-1,.
TGTGCCAGCAGCCAAGGACTGCTCCCTGTTAGCAATCAGCCCCAGCATTTT,CASSQGLLPVSNQPQHF,.,TRBJ1-5,TRBV6-1,.
TGTGCCAGCAGCGGATCCGGGGGGCGGCAGTATTTT,CASSGSGGRQYF,.,TRBJ2-3,TRBV7-2,.